A selection of T cell receptor beta chains follows, all from one sample in a study of shared clonotypes between healthy human individuals. Method: immunoSEQ multiplex PCR; TCRdb's copy keeps in-frame clones and lacks some. The sample lists about 1.1 million clones; roughly 74% were seen once. What was sequenced was memory CD4+ T cells from PBMCs. The receptors were sampled from a man between 18 and 29 years old in good health. Some clones in this sample may be carry-over from other donors' samples. CDR3s include the opening cysteine and the closing phenylalanine or tryptophan. D genes are given only for firm matches. Size is omitted from some rows. Given values are once, few, many or a class for expanded clones.

>NA|TRBJ1-1|NA|TRBV5-1|17
CASSLVGGAEFNTEAFF
TGCGCCAGCAGCTTGGTCGGGGGGGCCGAGTTTAACACTGAAGCTTTCTTT
>NA|TRBJ2-1|TRBD2|TRBV5-1|17
CASSPTTSGPNYNEQFF
TGCGCCAGCAGCCCCACGACTAGCGGGCCTAACTACAATGAGCAGTTCTTC
>once|TRBJ1-1|TRBD1|TRBV5-1|15
CASSPQAGTGSEAFF
TGCGCCAGCAGCCCCCAAGCCGGGACAGGGAGTGAAGCTTTCTTT
>NA|TRBJ1-5|NA|TRBV13|15
CASSLTRHSNQPQHF
TGTGCCAGCAGCTTAACCCGCCATAGCAATCAGCCCCAGCATTTT
>NA|TRBJ1-1|NA|TRBV7-9|15
CASSVIQGRGTEAFF
TGTGCCAGCAGCGTCATACAGGGTCGGGGCACTGAAGCTTTCTTT
>NA|TRBJ2-1|NA|TRBV11-3|13
CASSWVGGAEQFF
TGTGCCAGCAGCTGGGTAGGGGGGGCTGAGCAGTTCTTC
>NA|TRBJ2-5|NA|TRBV4-3|16
CASSQGSTPFQETQYF
TGCGCCAGCAGCCAAGGATCGACCCCTTTTCAAGAGACCCAGTACTTC
>NA|TRBJ2-7|TRBD1|TRBV30|14
CAWSVDRGQYEQYF
TGTGCCTGGAGTGTAGACAGGGGGCAATACGAGCAGTACTTC
>NA|TRBJ2-3|NA|TRBV10-2|14
CASSEGRPPDTQYF
TGCGCCAGCAGTGAAGGTCGCCCCCCAGATACGCAGTATTTT
>NA|TRBJ1-2|NA|TRBV6-6|13
CASSPRAGYGYTF
TGTGCCAGCAGTCCGAGGGCGGGTTATGGCTACACCTTC
>once|TRBJ2-1|NA|TRBV2|13
CASSGEGTVAQFF
TGTGCCAGCAGTGGGGAGGGGACAGTAGCGCAGTTCTTC
>NA|TRBJ2-7|TRBD2|TRBV7-2|18
CASSPRDRGSGRTGEQYF
TGTGCCAGCAGCCCCCGGGACAGAGGTAGCGGGAGGACTGGCGAGCAGTACTTC
>many|TRBJ2-2|NA|TRBV2|14
CASSERRITGELFF
TGTGCCAGCAGTGAACGTAGGATTACCGGGGAGCTGTTTTTT
>NA|TRBJ2-3|NA|TRBV28|12
CASSLFGLEKYF
TGTGCCAGCAGTTTATTTGGACTCGAAAAGTATTTT
>many|TRBJ1-3|TRBD1|TRBV29-1|13
CSVGQQSGNTIYF
TGCAGCGTGGGACAGCAGTCTGGAAACACCATATATTTT
>NA|TRBJ2-7|TRBD2|TRBV7-2|15
CASSFSSGPPGEQYF
TGTGCCAGCAGCTTCTCTAGCGGGCCCCCGGGCGAGCAGTACTTC
>NA|TRBJ1-1|TRBD1|TRBV5-6|15
CASSPGGRRNTEAFF
TGTGCCAGCAGCCCAGGGGGCAGGAGGAACACTGAAGCTTTCTTT
>NA|TRBJ2-5|TRBD2|TRBV5-1|15
CASSHFLGGEETQYF
TGCGCCAGCAGCCACTTCCTGGGGGGGGAAGAGACCCAGTACTTC
>NA|TRBJ2-5|NA|TRBV19|11
CASRDLKTQYF
TGTGCCAGTAGGGACCTAAAGACCCAGTACTTC
>NA|TRBJ2-2|NA|TRBV2|15
CASSEVQGFTGELFF
TGTGCCAGCAGTGAAGTCCAGGGGTTCACCGGGGAGCTGTTTTTT
>NA|TRBJ2-5|TRBD2|TRBV2|13
CASRGERGETQYF
TGTGCCAGCAGGGGGGAGCGGGGAGAGACCCAGTACTTC
>few|TRBJ1-1|NA|TRBV29-1|11
CSVNEFAEAFF
TGCAGCGTAAACGAGTTCGCTGAAGCTTTCTTT
>NA|TRBJ2-7|NA|TRBV6-1|15
CASNPGPRSSYEQYF
TGTGCCAGCAACCCTGGGCCTCGGAGCTCCTACGAGCAGTACTTC
>NA|TRBJ2-1|NA|TRBV30|17
CAWSVWGRYSSYNEQFF
TGTGCCTGGAGTGTATGGGGACGGTACAGCTCCTACAATGAGCAGTTCTTC
>NA|TRBJ2-2|NA|TRBV6-1|13
CASSVSKDRELFF
TGTGCCAGCAGCGTATCTAAAGACAGGGAGCTGTTTTTT
>NA|TRBJ2-7|NA|TRBV2|13
CASSGSGPYEQYF
TGTGCCAGCAGTGGGTCAGGACCCTACGAGCAGTACTTC
>NA|TRBJ2-1|NA|TRBV7-9|12
CASTESRRQQFF
TGTGCCAGCACCGAGTCCCGCCGCCAGCAGTTCTTC
>NA|TRBJ2-2|NA|TRBV6-6|16
CASSYLGYSNTGELFF
TGTGCCAGCAGTTACCTGGGGTATTCGAACACCGGGGAGCTGTTTTTT
>few|TRBJ2-7|NA|TRBV4-3|15
CASSQDIYSGYEQYF
TGCGCCAGCAGCCAAGATATTTATTCGGGCTACGAGCAGTACTTC
>NA|TRBJ2-2|NA|TRBV14|15
CASSQGGSFAGELFF
TGTGCCAGCAGCCAAGGGGGCTCTTTTGCCGGGGAGCTGTTTTTT
>NA|TRBJ2-7|NA|TRBV5-4|16
CASSLDGGRSSYEQYF
TGTGCCAGCAGCTTGGATGGGGGCCGGAGCTCCTACGAGCAGTACTTC
>NA|TRBJ2-1|TRBD2|TRBV19|17
CASSRTSGRATYNEQFF
TGTGCCAGTAGTAGAACGAGCGGGAGGGCCACCTACAATGAGCAGTTCTTC
>NA|TRBJ1-3|NA|TRBV18|13
CASSPGEGNTIYF
TGTGCCAGCTCACCGGGGGAAGGAAACACCATATATTTT
>NA|TRBJ1-5|NA|TRBV2|15
CASTERDGGNQPQHF
TGTGCCAGCACCGAGAGGGATGGAGGCAATCAGCCCCAGCATTTT
>NA|TRBJ2-3|NA|TRBV28|12
CASQTRTDTQYF
TGTGCCAGCCAAACACGCACAGATACGCAGTATTTT
>few|TRBJ2-7|NA|TRBV5-5|14
CASSFRRDSYEQYF
TGTGCCAGCAGCTTTCGGCGGGACTCCTACGAGCAGTACTTC
>NA|TRBJ2-7|NA|TRBV28|15
CASLSPTSRVYEQYF
TGTGCCAGCTTATCCCCCACTAGCAGAGTCTACGAGCAGTACTTC
>few|TRBJ1-5|NA|TRBV14|13
CASSQGEGQPQHF
TGTGCCAGCAGCCAAGGGGAAGGTCAGCCCCAGCATTTT
>NA|TRBJ2-7|TRBD2|TRBV11-2|16
CASSLFPTGGRNEQYF
TGTGCCAGCAGCTTATTCCCTACGGGAGGTCGGAACGAGCAGTACTTC
>NA|TRBJ1-2|NA|TRBV11-1|15
CASSGSGTPANGYTF
TGTGCCAGCAGCGGCTCCGGGACACCCGCCAATGGCTACACCTTC
>NA|TRBJ2-1|NA|TRBV6-6|13
CASIPRQYNEQFF
TGTGCCAGCATTCCTAGACAGTACAATGAGCAGTTCTTC
>once|TRBJ1-3|NA|TRBV7-2|13
CASSSDRRNTIYF
TGTGCCAGCAGCTCGGACAGAAGAAACACCATATATTTT
>NA|TRBJ1-3|NA|TRBV4-1|12
CASSLLGNTIYF
TGCGCCAGCAGCCTGTTGGGAAACACCATATATTTT
>NA|TRBJ2-7|NA|TRBV4-1|15
CASSQDPSRYYEQYF
TGCGCCAGCAGCCAAGATCCCAGCAGGTATTACGAGCAGTACTTC